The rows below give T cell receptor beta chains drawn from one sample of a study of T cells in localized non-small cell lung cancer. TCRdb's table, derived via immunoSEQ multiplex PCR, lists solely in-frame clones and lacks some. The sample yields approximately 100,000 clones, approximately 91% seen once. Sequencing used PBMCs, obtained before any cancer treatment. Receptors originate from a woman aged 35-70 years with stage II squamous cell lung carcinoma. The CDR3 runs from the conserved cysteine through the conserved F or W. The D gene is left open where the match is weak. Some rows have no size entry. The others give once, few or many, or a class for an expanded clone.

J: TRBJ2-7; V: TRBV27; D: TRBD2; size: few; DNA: TGTGCCAGCAGTTTATTTACTAGCGGCTACGAGCAGTACTTC; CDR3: CASSLFTSGYEQYF
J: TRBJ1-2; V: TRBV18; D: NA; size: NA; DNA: TGTGCCAGCTCACCCCAGGGGCAGTCTGCCCTCAGAATCTTC; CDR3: CASSPQGQSALRIF
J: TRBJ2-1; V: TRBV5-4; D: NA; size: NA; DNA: TGTGCCAGCAGCTTGGCGGCGGTCCCCTACAATGAGCAGTTCTTC; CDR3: CASSLAAVPYNEQFF
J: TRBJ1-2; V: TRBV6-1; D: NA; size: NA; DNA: TGTGCCAGCAGTTTTGACAGGATCTATGGCTACACCTTC; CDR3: CASSFDRIYGYTF
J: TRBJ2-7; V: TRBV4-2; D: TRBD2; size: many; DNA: TGTGCCAGCAGCCAAGGATCGGGGGGATCCTACGAGCAGTACTTC; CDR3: CASSQGSGGSYEQYF
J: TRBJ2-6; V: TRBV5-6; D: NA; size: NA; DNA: TGTGCCAGCAGCGCCGGACAGATCTCTGGGGCCAACGTCCTGACTTTC; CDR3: CASSAGQISGANVLTF
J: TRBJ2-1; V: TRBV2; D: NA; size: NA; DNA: TGTGCCAGCAGGGGCAGGAACAAGAAGTTCTTC; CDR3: CASRGRNKKFF
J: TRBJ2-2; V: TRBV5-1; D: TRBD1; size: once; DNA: TGCGCCAGCAGCTTGGTTCGTGGGACAGAGAACACCGGGGAGCTGTTTTTT; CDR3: CASSLVRGTENTGELFF
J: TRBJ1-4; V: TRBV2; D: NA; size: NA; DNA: TGTGCCAGCACCAGGACCCCCTTCGCTAATGAAAAACTGTTTTTT; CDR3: CASTRTPFANEKLFF
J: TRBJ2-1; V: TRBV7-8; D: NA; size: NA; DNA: TGTGCCAGCAGCTTAGGCGCTCATGAGCAGTTCTTC; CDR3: CASSLGAHEQFF
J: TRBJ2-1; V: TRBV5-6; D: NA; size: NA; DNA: TGTGCCAGCAGCTCCTGGACTGGTGAGCAGTTCTTC; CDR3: CASSSWTGEQFF
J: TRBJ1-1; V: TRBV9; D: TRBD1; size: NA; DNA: TGTGCCAGCAGCGACGGGACAGGGTACTGGAACACTGAAGCTTTCTTT; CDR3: CASSDGTGYWNTEAFF
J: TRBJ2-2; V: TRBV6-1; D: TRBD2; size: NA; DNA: TGTGCCAGCAGTGATAGCGGGAGGACGAACACCGGGGAGCTGTTTTTT; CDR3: CASSDSGRTNTGELFF
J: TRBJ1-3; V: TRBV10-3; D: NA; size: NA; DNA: TGTGCCATTGGGACTGTTGGAAACACCATATATTTT; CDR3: CAIGTVGNTIYF
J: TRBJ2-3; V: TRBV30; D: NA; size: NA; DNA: TGTGCCTGGAGTGTGAGAAATACGCAGTATTTT; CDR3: CAWSVRNTQYF
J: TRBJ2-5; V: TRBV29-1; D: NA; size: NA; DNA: TGCAGCGTTGAAGATTGGGAGATGGCCCAGTACTTC; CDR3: CSVEDWEMAQYF
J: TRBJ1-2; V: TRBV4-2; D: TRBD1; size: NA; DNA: TGTGCCAGCAGCCAAGAATCAGGGGGCAACTATGGCTACACCTTC; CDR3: CASSQESGGNYGYTF
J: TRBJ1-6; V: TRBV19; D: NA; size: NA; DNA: TGTGCCAGCGGACCCGCACAGCCGAATTCACCCCTCCACTTT; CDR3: CASGPAQPNSPLHF
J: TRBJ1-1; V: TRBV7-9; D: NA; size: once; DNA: TGTGCCAGCAGCACCATTATCTTGAACACTGAAGCTTTCTTT; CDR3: CASSTIILNTEAFF
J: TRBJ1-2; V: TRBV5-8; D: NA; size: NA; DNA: TGTGCCAGCACCCCTTCAGGGTACTATGGCTACACCTTC; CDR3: CASTPSGYYGYTF
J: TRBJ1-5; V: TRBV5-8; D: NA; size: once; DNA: TGTGCCAGCAGCTTGGTCAGGGCCGGTGGCAATCAGCCCCAGCATTTT; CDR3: CASSLVRAGGNQPQHF
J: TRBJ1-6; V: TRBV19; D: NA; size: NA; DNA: TGTGCCAGTAGTATTGCATTTCAAGGAACTTCGAAACCGGGTTCACCCCTCCACTTT; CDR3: CASSIAFQGTSKPGSPLHF
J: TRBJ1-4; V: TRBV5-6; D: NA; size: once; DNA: TGTGCCAGCAGCCCCGGCCAGGGGCGTAATGAAAAACTGTTTTTT; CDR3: CASSPGQGRNEKLFF
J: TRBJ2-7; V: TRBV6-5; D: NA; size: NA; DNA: TGTGCCAGCAGTTACTTCGGACGGGGCCGCTCCTACGAGCAGTACTTC; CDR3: CASSYFGRGRSYEQYF
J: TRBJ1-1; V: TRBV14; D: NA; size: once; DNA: TGTGCCAGCAGCCAATTCAGGAACACTGAAGCTTTCTTT; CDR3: CASSQFRNTEAFF
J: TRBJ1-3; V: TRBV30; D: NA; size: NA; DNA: TGTGCCTGGGGGCCGGGAGGGCGAAACACCATATATTTT; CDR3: CAWGPGGRNTIYF
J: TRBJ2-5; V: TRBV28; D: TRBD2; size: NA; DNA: TGTGCCAGCAGTTCCACGGGGGGGCGGGAGACCCAGTACTTC; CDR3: CASSSTGGRETQYF
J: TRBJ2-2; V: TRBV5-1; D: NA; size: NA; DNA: TGCGCCAGCAGCTCATTCGGGGATTCCGGGGAGCTGTTTTTT; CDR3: CASSSFGDSGELFF
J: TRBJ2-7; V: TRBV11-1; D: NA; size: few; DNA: TGTGCCAGCAGCTTAAAGGTCCCGGCCTACGAGCAGTACTTC; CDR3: CASSLKVPAYEQYF
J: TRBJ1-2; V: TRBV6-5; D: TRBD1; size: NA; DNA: TGTGCCAGCAGTTACTCGAAAGGGACAGGAGGTGGCTACACCTTC; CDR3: CASSYSKGTGGGYTF
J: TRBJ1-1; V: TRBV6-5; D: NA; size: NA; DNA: TGTGCCAGCAGGACGAAATTGGGGTACACTGAAGCTTTCTTT; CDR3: CASRTKLGYTEAFF
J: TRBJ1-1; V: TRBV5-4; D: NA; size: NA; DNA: TGTGCCAGCAGCAAAACTGAGAACACTGAAGCTTTCTTT; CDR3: CASSKTENTEAFF
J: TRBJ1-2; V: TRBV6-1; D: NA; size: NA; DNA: TGTGCCAGCGTTGCCGGCACAGGGTTTTACTATGGCTACACCTTC; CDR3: CASVAGTGFYYGYTF
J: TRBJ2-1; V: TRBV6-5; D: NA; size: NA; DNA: TGTGCCAGCAGTTACTCCGGGACCCGCGGCTACAATGAGCAGTTCTTC; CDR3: CASSYSGTRGYNEQFF
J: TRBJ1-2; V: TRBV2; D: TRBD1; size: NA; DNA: TGTGCCAGCAGCCCCCAGGGGGGCTCGGGGTATGGCTACACCTTC; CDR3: CASSPQGGSGYGYTF
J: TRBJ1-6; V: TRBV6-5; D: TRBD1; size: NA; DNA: TGTGCCAGCAGTACCGGGACAGCCAATTCACCCCTCCACTTT; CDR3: CASSTGTANSPLHF
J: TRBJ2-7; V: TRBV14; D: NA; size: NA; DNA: TGTGCCAGCAGCCTCGGGCCCCACCACGAGCAGTACTTC; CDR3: CASSLGPHHEQYF
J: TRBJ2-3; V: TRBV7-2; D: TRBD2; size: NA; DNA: TGTGCCAGCAGTTGGGGGGGAGACACAGATACGCAGTATTTT; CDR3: CASSWGGDTDTQYF
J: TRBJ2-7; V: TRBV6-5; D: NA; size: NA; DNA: TGTGCCAGCAGTTACTCGTTTAGCACCTACGAGCAGTACTTC; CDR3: CASSYSFSTYEQYF
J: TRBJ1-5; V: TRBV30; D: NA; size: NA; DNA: TGTGCCTGGAACAGGATCGGCGAGCCCCAGCATTTT; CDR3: CAWNRIGEPQHF
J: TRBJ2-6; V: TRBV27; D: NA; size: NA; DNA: TGTGCCAGCAGTTTACTCTCTGGGGCCAACGTCCTGACTTTC; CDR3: CASSLLSGANVLTF